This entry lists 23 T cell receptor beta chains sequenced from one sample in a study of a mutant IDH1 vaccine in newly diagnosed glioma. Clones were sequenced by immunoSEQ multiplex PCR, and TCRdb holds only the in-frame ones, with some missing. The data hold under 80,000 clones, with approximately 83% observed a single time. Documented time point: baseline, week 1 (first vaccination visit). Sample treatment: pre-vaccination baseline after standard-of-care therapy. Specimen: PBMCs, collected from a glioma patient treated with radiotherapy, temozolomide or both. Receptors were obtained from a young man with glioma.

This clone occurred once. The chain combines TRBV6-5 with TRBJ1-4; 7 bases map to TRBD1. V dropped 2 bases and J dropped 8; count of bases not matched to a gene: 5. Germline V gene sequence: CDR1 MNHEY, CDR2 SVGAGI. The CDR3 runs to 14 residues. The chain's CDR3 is CASSYRRGREKLFF. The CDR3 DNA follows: TGTGCCAGCAGTTACCGAAGGGGGCGAGAAAAACTGTTTTTT.

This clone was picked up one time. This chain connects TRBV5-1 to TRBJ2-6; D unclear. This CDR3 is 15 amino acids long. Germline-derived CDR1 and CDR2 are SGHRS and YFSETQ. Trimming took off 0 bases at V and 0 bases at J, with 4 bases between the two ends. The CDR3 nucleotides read TGCGCCAGCAGCTTGGCCCCCTCTGGGGCCAACGTCCTGACTTTC. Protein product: CASSLAPSGANVLTF. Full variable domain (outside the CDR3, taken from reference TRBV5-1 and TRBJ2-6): KAGVTQTPRYLIKTRGQQVTLSCSPISGHRSVSWYQQTPGQGLQFLFEYFSETQRNKGNFPGRFSGRQFSNSRSEMNVSTLELGDSALYLCASSLAPSGANVLTFGAGSRLTVL.

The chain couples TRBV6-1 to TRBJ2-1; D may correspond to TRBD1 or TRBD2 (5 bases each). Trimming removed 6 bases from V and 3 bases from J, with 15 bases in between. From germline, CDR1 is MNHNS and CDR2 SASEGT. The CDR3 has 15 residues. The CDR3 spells CASRGVGLNYNEQFF. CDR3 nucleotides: TGTGCCAGCAGGGGGGTAGGACTGAACTACAATGAGCAGTTCTTC.

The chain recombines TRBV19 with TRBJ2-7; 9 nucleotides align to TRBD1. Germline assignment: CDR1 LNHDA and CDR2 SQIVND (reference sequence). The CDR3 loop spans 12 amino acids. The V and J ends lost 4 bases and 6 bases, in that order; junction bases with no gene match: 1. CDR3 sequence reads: CASSTTGGEQYF. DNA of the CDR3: TGTGCCAGTAGTACGACAGGGGGCGAGCAGTACTTC.

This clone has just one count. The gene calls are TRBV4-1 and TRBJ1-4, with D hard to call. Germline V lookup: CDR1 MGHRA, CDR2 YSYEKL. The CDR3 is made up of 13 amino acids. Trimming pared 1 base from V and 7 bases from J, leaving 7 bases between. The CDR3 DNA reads TGCGCCAGCAGCCAAGTTCGTGTTGAAAAACTGTTTTTT. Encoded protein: CASSQVRVEKLFF.

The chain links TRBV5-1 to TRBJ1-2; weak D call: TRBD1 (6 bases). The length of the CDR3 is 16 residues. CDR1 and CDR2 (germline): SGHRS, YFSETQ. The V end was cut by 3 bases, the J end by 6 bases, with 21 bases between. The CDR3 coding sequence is TGCGCCAGCAGCTCGTACGTCTTAGACAGGACCAATGGCTACACCTTC. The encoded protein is CASSSYVLDRTNGYTF. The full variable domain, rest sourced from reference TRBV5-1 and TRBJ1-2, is KAGVTQTPRYLIKTRGQQVTLSCSPISGHRSVSWYQQTPGQGLQFLFEYFSETQRNKGNFPGRFSGRQFSNSRSEMNVSTLELGDSALYLCASSSYVLDRTNGYTFGSGTRLTVV.

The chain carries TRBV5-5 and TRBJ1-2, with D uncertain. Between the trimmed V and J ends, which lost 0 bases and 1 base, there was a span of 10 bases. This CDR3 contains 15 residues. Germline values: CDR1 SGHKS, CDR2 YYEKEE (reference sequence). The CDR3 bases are TGTGCCAGCAGCTTGGATCGGGTTTTTAACTATGGCTACACCTTC. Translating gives CASSLDRVFNYGYTF.

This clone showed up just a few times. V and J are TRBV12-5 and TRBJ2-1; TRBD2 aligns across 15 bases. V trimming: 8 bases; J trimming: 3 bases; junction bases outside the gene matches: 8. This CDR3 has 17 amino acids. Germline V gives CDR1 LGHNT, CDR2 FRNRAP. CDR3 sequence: CASRGTSGGTGYNEQFF. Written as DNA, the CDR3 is TGTGCTAGTAGAGGGACTAGCGGGGGGACGGGCTACAATGAGCAGTTCTTC.

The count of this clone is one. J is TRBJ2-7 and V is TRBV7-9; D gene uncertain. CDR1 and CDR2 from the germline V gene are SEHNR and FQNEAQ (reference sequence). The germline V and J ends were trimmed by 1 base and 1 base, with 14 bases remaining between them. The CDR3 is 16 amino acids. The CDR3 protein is CASSLEGYGRSYEQYF. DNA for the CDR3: TGTGCCAGCAGCTTAGAAGGCTACGGTAGGTCCTACGAGCAGTACTTC.

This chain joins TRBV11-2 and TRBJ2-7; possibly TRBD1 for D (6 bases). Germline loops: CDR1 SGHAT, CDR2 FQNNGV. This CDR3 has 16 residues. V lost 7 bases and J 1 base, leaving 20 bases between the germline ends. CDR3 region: CASTNSGGRGSYEQYF. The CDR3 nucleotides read TGTGCCAGCACCAATTCGGGTGGCAGGGGTTCCTACGAGCAGTACTTC.

For the CDR3, the DNA is TGTGCCAGCAGTTTTGTAAATAATTCACCCCTCCACTTT. Translation: CASSFVNNSPLHF. The J gene is TRBJ1-6, the V gene TRBV27, with D unclear. The V end was cut by 3 bases, the J end by 5 bases, with 5 bases between. This CDR3 comprises 13 residues. Looked up from germline, CDR1 is MNHEY and CDR2 is SMNVEV (reference sequence).

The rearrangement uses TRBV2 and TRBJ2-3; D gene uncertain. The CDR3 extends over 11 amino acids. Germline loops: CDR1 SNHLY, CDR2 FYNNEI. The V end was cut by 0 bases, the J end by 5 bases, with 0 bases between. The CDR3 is CASSEADTQYF. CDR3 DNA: TGTGCCAGCAGTGAAGCAGATACGCAGTATTTT.

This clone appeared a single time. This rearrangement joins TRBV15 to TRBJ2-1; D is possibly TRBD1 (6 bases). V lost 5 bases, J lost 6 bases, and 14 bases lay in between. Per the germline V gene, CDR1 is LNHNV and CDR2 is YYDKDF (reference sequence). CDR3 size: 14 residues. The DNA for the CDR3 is TGTGCCACCAGCTTATCAGGGGACCCCAATGAGCAGTTCTTC. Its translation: CATSLSGDPNEQFF.

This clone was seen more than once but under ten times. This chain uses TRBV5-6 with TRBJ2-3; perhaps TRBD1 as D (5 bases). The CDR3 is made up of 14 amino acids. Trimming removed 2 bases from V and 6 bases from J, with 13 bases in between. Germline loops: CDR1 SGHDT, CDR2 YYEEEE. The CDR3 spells CASSFWGAMDTQYF. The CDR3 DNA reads TGTGCCAGCAGCTTTTGGGGCGCAATGGATACGCAGTATTTT.

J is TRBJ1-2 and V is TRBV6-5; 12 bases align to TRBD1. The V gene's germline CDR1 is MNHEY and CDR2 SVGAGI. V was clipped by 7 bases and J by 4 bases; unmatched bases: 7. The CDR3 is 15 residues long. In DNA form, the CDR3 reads TGTGCCAGCAATACCGGGACAGGGGGCCCCTATGGCTACACCTTC. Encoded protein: CASNTGTGGPYGYTF.

The DNA of the CDR3 is TGTGCCAGCAGGGAATGGAGCGGGGGGTCCTCCTACGAGCAGTACTTC. This codes for CASREWSGGSSYEQYF. V is TRBV27 and J is TRBJ2-5; 9 bases are a match to TRBD2. The DNA end is more similar to TRBJ2-7, so the J call may be wrong. The CDR3 has 16 residues. CDR1 and CDR2 from the germline V gene are MNHEY and SMNVEV (reference sequence).

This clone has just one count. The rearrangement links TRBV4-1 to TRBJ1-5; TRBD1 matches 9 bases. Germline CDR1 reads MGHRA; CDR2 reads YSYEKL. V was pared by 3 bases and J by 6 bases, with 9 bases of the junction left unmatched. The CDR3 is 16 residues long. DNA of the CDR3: TGCGCCAGCAGCCAGCTAGACAGGGGGTATAGTCAGCCCCAGCATTTT. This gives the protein CASSQLDRGYSQPQHF.

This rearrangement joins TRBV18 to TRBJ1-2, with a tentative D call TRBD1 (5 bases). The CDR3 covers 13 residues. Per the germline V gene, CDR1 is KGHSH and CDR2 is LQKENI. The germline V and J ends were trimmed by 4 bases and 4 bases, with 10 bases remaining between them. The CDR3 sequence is CASSLDSVYGYTF. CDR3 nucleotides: TGTGCCAGCTCACTAGACAGCGTCTATGGCTACACCTTC.

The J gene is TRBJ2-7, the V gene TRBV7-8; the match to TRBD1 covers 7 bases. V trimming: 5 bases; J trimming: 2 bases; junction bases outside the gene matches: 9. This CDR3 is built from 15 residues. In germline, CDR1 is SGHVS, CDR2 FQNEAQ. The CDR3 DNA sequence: TGTGCCAGCAGCCTCACCGGGACAGTCACCTACGAGCAGTACTTC. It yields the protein CASSLTGTVTYEQYF.

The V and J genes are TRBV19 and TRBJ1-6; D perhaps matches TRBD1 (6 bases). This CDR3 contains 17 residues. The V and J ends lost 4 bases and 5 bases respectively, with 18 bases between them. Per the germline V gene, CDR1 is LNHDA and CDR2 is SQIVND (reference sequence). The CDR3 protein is CASSKLSVTGHNSPLHF. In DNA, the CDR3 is TGTGCCAGTAGTAAGTTGTCGGTGACAGGCCATAATTCACCCCTCCACTTT.

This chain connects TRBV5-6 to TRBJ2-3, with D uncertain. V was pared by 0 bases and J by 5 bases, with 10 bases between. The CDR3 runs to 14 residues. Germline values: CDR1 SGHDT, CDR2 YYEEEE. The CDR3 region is CASSLGLFGDTQYF. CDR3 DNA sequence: TGTGCCAGCAGCTTGGGGTTGTTTGGAGATACGCAGTATTTT. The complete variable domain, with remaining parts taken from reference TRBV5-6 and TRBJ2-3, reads DAGVTQSPTHLIKTRGQQVTLRCSPKSGHDTVSWYQQALGQGPQFIFQYYEEEERQRGNFPDRFSGHQFPNYSSELNVNALLLGDSALYLCASSLGLFGDTQYFGPGTRLTVL.

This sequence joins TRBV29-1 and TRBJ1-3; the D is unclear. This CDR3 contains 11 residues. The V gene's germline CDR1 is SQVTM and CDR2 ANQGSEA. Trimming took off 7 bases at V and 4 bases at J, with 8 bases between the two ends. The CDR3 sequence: CSGAKGNTIYF. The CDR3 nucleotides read TGCAGCGGGGCGAAAGGAAACACCATATATTTT.

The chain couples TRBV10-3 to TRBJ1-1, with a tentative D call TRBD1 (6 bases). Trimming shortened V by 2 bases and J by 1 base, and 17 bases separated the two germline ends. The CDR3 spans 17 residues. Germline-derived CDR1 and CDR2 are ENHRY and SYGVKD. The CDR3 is CAISETQGLGANTEAFF. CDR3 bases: TGTGCCATCAGTGAGACCCAGGGGTTGGGGGCGAACACTGAAGCTTTCTTT.